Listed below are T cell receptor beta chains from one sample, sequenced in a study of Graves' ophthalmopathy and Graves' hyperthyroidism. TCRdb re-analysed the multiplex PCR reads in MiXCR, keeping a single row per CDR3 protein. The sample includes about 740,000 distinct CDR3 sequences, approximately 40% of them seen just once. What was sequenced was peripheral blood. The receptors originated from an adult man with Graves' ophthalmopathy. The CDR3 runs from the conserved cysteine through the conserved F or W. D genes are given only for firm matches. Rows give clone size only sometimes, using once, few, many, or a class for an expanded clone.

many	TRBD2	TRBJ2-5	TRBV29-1	CSVLTGEGTQYF	TGCAGCGTTTTAACGGGGGAGGGGACCCAGTACTTC
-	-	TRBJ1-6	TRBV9	CASGDATNSPLHF	TGTGCCTCTGGAGACGCAACCAATTCACCCCTCCACTTT
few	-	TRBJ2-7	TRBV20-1	CSGRGGSYEQYF	TGCAGTGGTAGGGGTGGGTCCTACGAGCAGTACTTC
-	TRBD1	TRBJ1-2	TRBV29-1	CSMRQGDGYTF	TGCAGCATGAGACAGGGGGATGGCTACACCTTC
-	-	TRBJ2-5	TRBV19	CASSPDGDQETQYF	TGTGCCAGTAGCCCTGACGGAGACCAAGAGACCCAGTACTTC
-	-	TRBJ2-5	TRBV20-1	CSARVRNQPQYF	TGCAGTGCTAGAGTCAGAAATCAGCCCCAGTACTTC
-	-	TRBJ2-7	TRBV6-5	CAPRHGAPYEQYF	TGTGCCCCGAGGCACGGGGCTCCTTACGAGCAGTACTTC
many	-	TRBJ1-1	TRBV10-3	CAISEREGRREAFF	TGTGCCATCAGTGAGAGGGAGGGACGGCGCGAAGCTTTCTTT
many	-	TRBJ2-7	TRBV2	CASSYDRNYEQYF	TGTGCCAGCAGTTACGACAGAAACTACGAGCAGTACTTC
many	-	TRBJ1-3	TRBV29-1	CSVYMGLGNTIYF	TGCAGCGTGTACATGGGCCTTGGAAACACCATATATTTT
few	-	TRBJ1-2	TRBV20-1	CSARAAVLGYGYTF	TGCAGTGCTAGAGCGGCGGTTCTTGGCTATGGCTACACCTTC
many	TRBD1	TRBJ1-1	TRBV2	CASRKDRTDTEAFF	TGTGCCAGCAGGAAGGACAGGACCGACACTGAAGCTTTCTTT
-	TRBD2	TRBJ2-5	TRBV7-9	CASVGGRPPRQETQYF	TGTGCCAGCGTGGGAGGGCGGCCTCCCAGACAAGAGACCCAGTACTTC
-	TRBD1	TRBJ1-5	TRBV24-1	CASSQPGQGYNQPQHF	TGTGCCAGCAGCCAACCGGGACAGGGGTACAATCAGCCCCAGCATTTT
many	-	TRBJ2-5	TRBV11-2	CASSPRPTKGETQYF	TGTGCCAGCAGCCCAAGACCGACAAAGGGAGAGACCCAGTACTTC
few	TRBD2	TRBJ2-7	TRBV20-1	CSARPGLAGGSEQYF	TGCAGTGCTAGACCGGGACTAGCGGGAGGGTCCGAGCAGTACTTC
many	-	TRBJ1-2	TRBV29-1	CSVDIQGGHGYTF	TGCAGCGTCGATATACAGGGAGGGCATGGCTACACCTTC
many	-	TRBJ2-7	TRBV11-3	CASSSAVEQYF	TGTGCCAGCAGCTCCGCCGTAGAGCAGTACTTC
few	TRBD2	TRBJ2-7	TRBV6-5	CASSELAGGLTYEQYF	TGTGCCAGCAGTGAACTAGCGGGAGGGCTGACCTACGAGCAGTACTTC
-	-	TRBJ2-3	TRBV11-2	CASSLVLATYTDTQYF	TGTGCCAGCAGCTTAGTTCTAGCGACATACACAGATACGCAGTATTTT
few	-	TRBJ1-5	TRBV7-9	CASSTGEQPQHF	TGTGCCAGCAGCACGGGAGAACAGCCCCAGCATTTT
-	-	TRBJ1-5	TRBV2	CASSFGSALNQPQHF	TGTGCCAGCAGTTTCGGCTCGGCGCTCAATCAGCCCCAGCATTTT
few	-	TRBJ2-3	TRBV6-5	CASMGSRVTDTQYF	TGTGCCAGCATGGGCTCAAGGGTCACAGATACGCAGTATTTT
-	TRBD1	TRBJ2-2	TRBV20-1	CSAVKPWTGALNTGELFF	TGCAGTGCCGTTAAGCCGTGGACAGGTGCTCTAAACACCGGGGAGCTGTTTTTT
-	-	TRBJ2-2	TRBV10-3	CASSPRGALTGELFF	TGTGCCAGCAGTCCCCGGGGGGCCTTGACCGGGGAGCTGTTTTTT
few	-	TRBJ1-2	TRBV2	CASSFRTDYGYTF	TGTGCCAGCAGTTTCCGGACGGACTATGGCTACACCTTC
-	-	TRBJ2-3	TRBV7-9	CASSHPGQRTDTQYF	TGTGCCAGCAGCCACCCAGGACAGCGGACAGATACGCAGTATTTT